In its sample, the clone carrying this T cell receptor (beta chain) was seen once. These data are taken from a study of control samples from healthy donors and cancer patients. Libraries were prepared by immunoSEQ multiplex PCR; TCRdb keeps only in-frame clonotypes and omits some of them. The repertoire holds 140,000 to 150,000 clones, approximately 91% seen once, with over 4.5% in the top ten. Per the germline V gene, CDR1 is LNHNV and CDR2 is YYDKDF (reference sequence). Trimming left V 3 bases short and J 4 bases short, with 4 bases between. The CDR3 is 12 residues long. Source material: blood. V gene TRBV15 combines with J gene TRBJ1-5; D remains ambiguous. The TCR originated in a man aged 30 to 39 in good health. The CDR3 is CATSSNNQPQHF. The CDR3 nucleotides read TGTGCCACCAGCAGTAATAATCAGCCCCAGCATTTT.